This T cell receptor beta chain was identified in a study of blood T cell repertoires in COVID-19 (dated by TCRdb to 2020 to 2022). Regarding the complete study: Collaborator samples came from the United States, Italy and Spain and covered acute and convalescent phases of COVID-19. The prospective study material was composed of cDNA or gDNA derived from T cells, B-cell-depleted T cells, or PBMCs. The dataset comprised deeply sampled blood TCRbeta repertoires from subjects exposed to, actively infected with, or recovered from COVID-19. The repertoires were released in a freely available public database meant as a resource for research on the immune response to SARS-CoV-2. The samples were drawn from two sources: the first 160 participants of the ongoing ImmuneRACE study, and 1,200 or so subjects contributed by 6 global collaborators. Sample metadata almost always included a de-identified subject ID, COVID-19 status, age in years and sex. Where HLA class I and class II types were available, the types were taken from metadata supplied by the sample provider, not from assay-based typing.

TCRbeta CDR3 regions were amplified from genomic DNA using the immunoSEQ Assay, a bias-controlled multiplex PCR. As for the original processing: The number of nucleated cells in each sample was estimated from the amplification of reference gene primers within the assay. Sequence reads were collapsed and filtered to measure the absolute abundance of every unique TCRbeta CDR3 rearrangement. Productive Simpson clonality was computed per sample as the square root of Simpson's diversity index over productive rearrangements. The table comes from immuneACCESS by way of TCRdb, which keeps in-frame sequences with V and J called. Part of the clones is missing from these tables; in studies checked, under half for an unresolved V gene and the rest for unknown reasons. Clonal size and the V and J genes are those of that table, whereas D and trimming came from the DNA. The sample table lists around 200,000 clones, 70% to 85% of them with a count of one. In total, the top ten clones hold approximately 13% of the sample.

Relative to germline, V is 2 bases shorter and J is 8 bases shorter, with 18 bases between their ends. In the germline V gene, CDR1 corresponds to SQVTM and CDR2 to ANQGSEA. Spanning cysteine to phenylalanine, the CDR3 consists of 14 amino acids. Only the CDR3 DNA is retained, 42 bases long and in frame from the first base. Samples from volunteer blood donors who had recovered from COVID-19 were contributed by a second Seattle source. Collaborating institutions collected whole blood in K2EDTA tubes following their own protocols. For TCRbeta analysis, collaborator samples were shipped as frozen whole blood, as isolated PBMCs, or as DNA extracted from either sample type. Notes on this clone: Its antigen specificity is not known. There are no base qualities to consult, and no much larger clone falls within one base.

The research as a whole found: The amount of clinical and demographic metadata varied by source and participant and was provided uncurated.

This sequence was found in a man in his forties or fifties who had recovered from COVID-19. The rearrangement combines TRBV29-1 with TRBJ1-1; a tentative D match to TRBD1 spans 5 bases. The specimen was peripheral blood. The DNA is as follows: TGCAGCGTTGAAAGGGGATCGGGGGTTGGCGAAGCTTTCTTT. This gives the protein CSVERGSGVGEAFF.